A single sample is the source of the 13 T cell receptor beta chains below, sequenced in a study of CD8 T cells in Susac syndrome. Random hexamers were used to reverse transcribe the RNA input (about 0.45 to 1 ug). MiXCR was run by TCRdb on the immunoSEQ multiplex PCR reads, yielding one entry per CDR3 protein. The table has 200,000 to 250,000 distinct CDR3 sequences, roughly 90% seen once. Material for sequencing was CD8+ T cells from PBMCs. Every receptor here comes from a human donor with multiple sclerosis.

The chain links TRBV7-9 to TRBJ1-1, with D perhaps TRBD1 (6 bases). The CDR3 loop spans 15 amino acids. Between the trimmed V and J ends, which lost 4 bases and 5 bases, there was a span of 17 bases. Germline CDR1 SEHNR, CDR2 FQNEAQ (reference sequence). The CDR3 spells CASSSPGVGGTEAFF. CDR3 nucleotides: TGTGCCAGCAGCTCTCCAGGGGTCGGAGGGACTGAAGCTTTCTTT. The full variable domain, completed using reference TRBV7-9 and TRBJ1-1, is DTGVSQNPRHKITKRGQNVTFRCDPISEHNRLYWYRQTLGQGPEFLTYFQNEAQLEKSRLLSDRFSAERPKGSFSTLEIQRTEQGDSAMYLCASSSPGVGGTEAFFGQGTRLTVV.

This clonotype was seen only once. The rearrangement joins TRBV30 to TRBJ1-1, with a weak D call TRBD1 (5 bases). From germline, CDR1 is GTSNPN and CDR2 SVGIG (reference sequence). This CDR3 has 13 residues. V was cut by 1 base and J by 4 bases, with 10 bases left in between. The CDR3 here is CAWSEGTATEAFF. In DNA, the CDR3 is TGTGCCTGGAGTGAGGGGACGGCCACTGAAGCTTTCTTT. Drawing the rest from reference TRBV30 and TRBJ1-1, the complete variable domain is SQTIHQWPATLVQPVGSPLSLECTVEGTSNPNLYWYRQAAGRGLQLLFYSVGIGQISSEVPQNLSASRPQDRQFILSSKKLLLSDSGFYLCAWSEGTATEAFFGQGTRLTVV.

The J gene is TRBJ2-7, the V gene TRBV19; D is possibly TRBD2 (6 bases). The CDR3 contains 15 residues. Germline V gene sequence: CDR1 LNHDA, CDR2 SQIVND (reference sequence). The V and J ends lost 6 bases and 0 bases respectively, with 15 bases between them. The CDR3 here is CASRASAGSSYEQYF. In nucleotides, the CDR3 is TGTGCCAGTAGGGCCTCAGCGGGTAGCTCCTACGAGCAGTACTTC.

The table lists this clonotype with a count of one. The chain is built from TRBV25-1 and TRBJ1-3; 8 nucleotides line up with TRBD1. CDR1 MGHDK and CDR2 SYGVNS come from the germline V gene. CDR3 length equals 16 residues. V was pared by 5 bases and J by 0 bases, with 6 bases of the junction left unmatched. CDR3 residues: CASSHRGANSGNTIYF. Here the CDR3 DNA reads TGTGCCAGCAGTCACAGGGGGGCTAACTCTGGAAACACCATATATTTT.

Written as DNA, the CDR3 is TGTGCCAGCAGTGCAAAAGGGACATTCTATGGCTACACCTTC. This codes for CASSAKGTFYGYTF. This chain links TRBV2 with TRBJ1-2; TRBD1 might be the D (6 bases). Germline V gives CDR1 SNHLY, CDR2 FYNNEI. This CDR3 comprises 14 residues. V shed 4 bases and J shed 4 bases, with 13 bases lying between them. Full variable domain (missing parts from reference TRBV2 and TRBJ1-2): EPEVTQTPSHQVTQMGQEVILRCVPISNHLYFYWYRQILGQKVEFLVSFYNNEISEKSEIFDDQFSVERPDGSNFTLKIRSTKLEDSAMYFCASSAKGTFYGYTFGSGTRLTVV.

CDR3 protein: CASSYSSGTSYEQYF. CDR3 coding DNA: TGTGCCAGCAGTTACTCATCCGGGACGTCCTACGAGCAGTACTTC. This chain links TRBV6-5 with TRBJ2-7, with D tentatively TRBD1 or TRBD2 (5 bases each). The CDR3 covers 15 residues. Germline V gene sequence: CDR1 MNHEY, CDR2 SVGAGI. Trimming removed 0 bases at V and 1 base at J, with 10 bases between.

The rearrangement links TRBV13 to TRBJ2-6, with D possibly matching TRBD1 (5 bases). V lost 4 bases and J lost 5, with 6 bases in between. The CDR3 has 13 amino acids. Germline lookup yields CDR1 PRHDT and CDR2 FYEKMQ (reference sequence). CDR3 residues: CASSSGRANVLTF. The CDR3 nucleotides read TGTGCCAGCAGCTCAGGGAGGGCCAACGTCCTGACTTTC.

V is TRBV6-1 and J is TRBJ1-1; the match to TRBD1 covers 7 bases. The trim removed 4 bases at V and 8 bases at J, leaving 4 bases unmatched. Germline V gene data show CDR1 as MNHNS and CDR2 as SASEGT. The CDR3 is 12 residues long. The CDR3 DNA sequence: TGTGCCAGCAGTGTTCAGGGGGGGGAAGCTTTCTTT. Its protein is CASSVQGGEAFF.

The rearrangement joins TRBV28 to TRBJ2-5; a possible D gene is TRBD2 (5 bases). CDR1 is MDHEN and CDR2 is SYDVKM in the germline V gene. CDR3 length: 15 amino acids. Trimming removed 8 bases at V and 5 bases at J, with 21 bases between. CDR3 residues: CASGLPRTLEETQYF. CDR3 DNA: TGTGCCAGCGGGTTGCCGAGGACTCTAGAGGAGACCCAGTACTTC.

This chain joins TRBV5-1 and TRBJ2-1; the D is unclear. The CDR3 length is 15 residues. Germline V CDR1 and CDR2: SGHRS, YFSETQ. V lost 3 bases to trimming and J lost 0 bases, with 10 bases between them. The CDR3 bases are TGCGCCAGCAGCTGGACCTCGAGCTCCTACAATGAGCAGTTCTTC. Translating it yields CASSWTSSSYNEQFF. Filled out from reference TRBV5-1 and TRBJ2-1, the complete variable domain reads KAGVTQTPRYLIKTRGQQVTLSCSPISGHRSVSWYQQTPGQGLQFLFEYFSETQRNKGNFPGRFSGRQFSNSRSEMNVSTLELGDSALYLCASSWTSSSYNEQFFGPGTRLTVL.

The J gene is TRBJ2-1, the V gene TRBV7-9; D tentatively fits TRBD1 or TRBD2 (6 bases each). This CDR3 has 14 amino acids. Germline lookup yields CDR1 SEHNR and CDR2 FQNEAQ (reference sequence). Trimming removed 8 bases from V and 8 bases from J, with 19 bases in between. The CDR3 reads CASSPSGARDEQFF. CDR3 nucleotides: TGTGCCAGCTCCCCTTCGGGGGCGAGGGATGAGCAGTTCTTC.

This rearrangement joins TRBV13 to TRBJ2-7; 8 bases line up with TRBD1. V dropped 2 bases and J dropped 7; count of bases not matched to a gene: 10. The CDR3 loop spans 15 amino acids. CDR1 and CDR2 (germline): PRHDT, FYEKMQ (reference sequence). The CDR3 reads CASSLLRQGAREQYF. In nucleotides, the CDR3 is TGTGCCAGCAGCTTACTCCGGCAGGGGGCAAGGGAGCAGTACTTC. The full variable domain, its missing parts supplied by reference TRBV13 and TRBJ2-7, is AAGVIQSPRHLIKEKRETATLKCYPIPRHDTVYWYQQGPGQDPQFLISFYEKMQSDKGSIPDRFSAQQFSDYHSELNMSSLELGDSALYFCASSLLRQGAREQYFGPGTRLTVT.

CDR3 coding DNA: TGTGCCAGCAGCTCCGACAGGGGGCCCCTCTCTAACTATGGCTACACCTTC. Translating gives CASSSDRGPLSNYGYTF. The chain employs TRBV5-4 and TRBJ1-2; 10 bases match TRBD1. J lost 0 bases, V lost 3 bases, and 8 bases had no gene match. Germline-derived CDR1 and CDR2 are SGHNT and YYREEE (reference sequence). The CDR3 runs to 17 residues. The full variable domain, with the rest looked up from reference TRBV5-4 and TRBJ1-2, is ETGVTQSPTHLIKTRGQQVTLRCSSQSGHNTVSWYQQALGQGPQFIFQYYREEENGRGNFPPRFSGLQFPNYSSELNVNALELDDSALYLCASSSDRGPLSNYGYTFGSGTRLTVV.